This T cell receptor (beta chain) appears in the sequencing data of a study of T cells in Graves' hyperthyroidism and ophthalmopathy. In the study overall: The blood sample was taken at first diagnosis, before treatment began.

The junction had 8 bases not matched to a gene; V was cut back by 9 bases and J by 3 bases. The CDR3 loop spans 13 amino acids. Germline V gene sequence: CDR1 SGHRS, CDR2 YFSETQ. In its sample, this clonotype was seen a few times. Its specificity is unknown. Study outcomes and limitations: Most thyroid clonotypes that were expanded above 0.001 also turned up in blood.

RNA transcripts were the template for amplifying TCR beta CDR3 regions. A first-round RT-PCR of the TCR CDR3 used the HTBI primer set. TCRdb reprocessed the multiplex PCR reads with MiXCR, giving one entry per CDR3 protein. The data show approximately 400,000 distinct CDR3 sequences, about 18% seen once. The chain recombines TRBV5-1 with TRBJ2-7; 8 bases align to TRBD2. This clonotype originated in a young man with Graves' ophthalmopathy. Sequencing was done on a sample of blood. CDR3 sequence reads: CANSGGGLYEQYF. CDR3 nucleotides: TGCGCCAACAGTGGCGGGGGGCTCTACGAGCAGTACTTC.